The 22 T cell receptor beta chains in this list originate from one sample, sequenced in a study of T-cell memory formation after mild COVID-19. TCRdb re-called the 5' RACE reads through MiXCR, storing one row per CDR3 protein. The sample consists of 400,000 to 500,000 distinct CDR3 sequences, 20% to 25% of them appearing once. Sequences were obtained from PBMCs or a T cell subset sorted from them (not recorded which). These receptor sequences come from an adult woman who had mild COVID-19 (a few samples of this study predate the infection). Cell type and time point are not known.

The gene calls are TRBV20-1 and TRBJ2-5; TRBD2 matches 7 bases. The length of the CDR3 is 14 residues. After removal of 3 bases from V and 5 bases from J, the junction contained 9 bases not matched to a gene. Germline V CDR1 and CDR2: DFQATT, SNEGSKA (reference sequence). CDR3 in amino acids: CSARSRRGKETQYF. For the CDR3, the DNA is TGCAGTGCTAGGAGTAGGCGGGGGAAGGAGACCCAGTACTTC.

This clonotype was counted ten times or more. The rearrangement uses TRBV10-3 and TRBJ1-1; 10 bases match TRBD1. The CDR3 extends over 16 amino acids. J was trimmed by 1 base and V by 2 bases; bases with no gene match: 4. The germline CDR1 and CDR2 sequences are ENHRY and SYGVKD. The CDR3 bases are TGTGCCATCAGTGAGGACAGGGGGCATGGGAACACTGAAGCTTTCTTT. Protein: CAISEDRGHGNTEAFF.

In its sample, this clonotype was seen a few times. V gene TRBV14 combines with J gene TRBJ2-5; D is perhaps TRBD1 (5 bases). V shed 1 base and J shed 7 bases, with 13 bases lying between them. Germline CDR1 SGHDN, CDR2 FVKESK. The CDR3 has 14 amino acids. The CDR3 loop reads CASSQGGREWTQYF. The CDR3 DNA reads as TGTGCCAGCAGCCAAGGGGGCAGGGAATGGACCCAGTACTTC.

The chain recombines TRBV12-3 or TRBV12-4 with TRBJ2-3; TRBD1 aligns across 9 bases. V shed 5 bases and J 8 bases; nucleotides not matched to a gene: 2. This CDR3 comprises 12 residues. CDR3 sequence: CASSLTGGTQYF. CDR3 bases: TGTGCCAGCAGTCTGACAGGGGGTACGCAGTATTTT.

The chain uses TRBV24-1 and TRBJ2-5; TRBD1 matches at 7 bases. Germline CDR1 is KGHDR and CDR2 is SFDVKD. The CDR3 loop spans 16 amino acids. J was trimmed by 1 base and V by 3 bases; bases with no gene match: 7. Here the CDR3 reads CATSDTSDRAQETQYF. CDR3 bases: TGTGCCACCAGTGATACCAGCGACAGGGCCCAAGAGACCCAGTACTTC.

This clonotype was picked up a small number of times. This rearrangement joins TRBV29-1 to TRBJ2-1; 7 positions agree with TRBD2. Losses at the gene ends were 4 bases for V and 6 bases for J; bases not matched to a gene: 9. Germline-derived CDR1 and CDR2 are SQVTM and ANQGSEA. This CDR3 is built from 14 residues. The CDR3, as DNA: TGCAGCGTTGTAACGGGGGGAGTTACCAATGAGCAGTTCTTC. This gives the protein CSVVTGGVTNEQFF.

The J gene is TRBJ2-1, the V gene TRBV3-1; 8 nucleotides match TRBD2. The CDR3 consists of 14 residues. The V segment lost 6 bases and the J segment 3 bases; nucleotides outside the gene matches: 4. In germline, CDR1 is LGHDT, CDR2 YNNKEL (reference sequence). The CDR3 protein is CASRPSGGYNEQFF. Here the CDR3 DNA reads TGTGCCAGCAGGCCGAGCGGGGGCTACAATGAGCAGTTCTTC.

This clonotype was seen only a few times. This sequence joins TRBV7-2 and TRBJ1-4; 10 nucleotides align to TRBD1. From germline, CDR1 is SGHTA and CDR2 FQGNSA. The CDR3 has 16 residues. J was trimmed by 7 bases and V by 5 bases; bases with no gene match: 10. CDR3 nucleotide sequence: TGTGCCAGCAGCATCTTACCGGGACAGGGGCTTGAAAAACTGTTTTTT. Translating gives CASSILPGQGLEKLFF.

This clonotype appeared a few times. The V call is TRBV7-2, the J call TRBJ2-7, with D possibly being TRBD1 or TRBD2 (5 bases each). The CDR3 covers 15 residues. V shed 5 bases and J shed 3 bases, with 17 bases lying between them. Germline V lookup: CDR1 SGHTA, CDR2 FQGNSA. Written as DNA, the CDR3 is TGTGCCAGCAGCCAAGCCGGGACCAATAACTACGAGCAGTACTTC. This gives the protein CASSQAGTNNYEQYF.

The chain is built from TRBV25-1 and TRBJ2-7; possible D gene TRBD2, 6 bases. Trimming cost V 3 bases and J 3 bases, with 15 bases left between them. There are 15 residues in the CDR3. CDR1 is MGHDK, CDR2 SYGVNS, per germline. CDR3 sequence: CASSELTGAYYEQYF. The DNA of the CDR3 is TGTGCCAGCAGTGAGTTAACGGGAGCTTACTACGAGCAGTACTTC.

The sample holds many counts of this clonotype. The CDR3 protein is CAISEGTGQSYEQYF. The CDR3 DNA follows: TGTGCCATCAGCGAAGGGACAGGGCAATCTTACGAGCAGTACTTC. This chain joins TRBV10-3 and TRBJ2-7; 9 bases match TRBD1. This CDR3 has 15 amino acids. Germline V gene sequence: CDR1 ENHRY, CDR2 SYGVKD. J gave up 4 bases and V 6 bases, and 10 bases lay outside the gene matches.

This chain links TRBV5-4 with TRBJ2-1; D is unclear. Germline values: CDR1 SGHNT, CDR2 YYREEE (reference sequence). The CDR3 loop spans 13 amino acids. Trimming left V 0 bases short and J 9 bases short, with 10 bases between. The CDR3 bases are TGTGCCAGCAGCTTGGACAGTTGGGGTGAGCAGTTCTTC. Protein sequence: CASSLDSWGEQFF.

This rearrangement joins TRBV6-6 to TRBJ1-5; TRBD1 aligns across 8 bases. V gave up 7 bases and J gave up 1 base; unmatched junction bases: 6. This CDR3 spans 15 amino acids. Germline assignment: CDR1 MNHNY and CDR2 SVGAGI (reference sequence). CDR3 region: CASTVTGGSNQPQHF. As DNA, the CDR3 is TGTGCCAGCACCGTTACAGGGGGGAGCAATCAGCCCCAGCATTTT.

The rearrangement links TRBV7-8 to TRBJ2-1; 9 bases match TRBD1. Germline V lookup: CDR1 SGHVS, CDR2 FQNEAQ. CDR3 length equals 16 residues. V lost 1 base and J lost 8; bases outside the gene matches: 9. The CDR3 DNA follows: TGTGCCAGCAGCTTAGTCTCCGGGACAGGGTGGGATGAGCAGTTCTTC. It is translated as CASSLVSGTGWDEQFF.

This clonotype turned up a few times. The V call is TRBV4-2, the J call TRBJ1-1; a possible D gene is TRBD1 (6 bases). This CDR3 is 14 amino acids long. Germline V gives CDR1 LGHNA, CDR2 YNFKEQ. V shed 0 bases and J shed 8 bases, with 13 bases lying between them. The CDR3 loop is CASSQDGTGTEAFF. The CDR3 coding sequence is TGTGCCAGCAGCCAAGATGGAACAGGGACAGAAGCTTTCTTT.

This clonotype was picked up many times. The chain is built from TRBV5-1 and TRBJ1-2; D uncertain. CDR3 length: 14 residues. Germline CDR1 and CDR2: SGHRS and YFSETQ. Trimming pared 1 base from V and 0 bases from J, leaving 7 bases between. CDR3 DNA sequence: TGCGCCAGCAGCTTGACGGCCACTAACTATGGCTACACCTTC. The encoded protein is CASSLTATNYGYTF.

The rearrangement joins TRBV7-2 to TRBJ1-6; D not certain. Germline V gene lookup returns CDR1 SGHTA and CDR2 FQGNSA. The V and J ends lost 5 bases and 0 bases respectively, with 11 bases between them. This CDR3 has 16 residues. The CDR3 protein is CASSPMVLSYNSPLHF. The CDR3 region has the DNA TGTGCCAGCAGCCCGATGGTCCTCTCCTATAATTCACCCCTCCACTTT.

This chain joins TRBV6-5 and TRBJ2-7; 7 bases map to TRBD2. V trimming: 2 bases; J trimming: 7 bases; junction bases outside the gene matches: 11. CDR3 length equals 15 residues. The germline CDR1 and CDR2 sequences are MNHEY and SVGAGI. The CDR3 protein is CASSYRGRRAGEQYF. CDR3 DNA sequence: TGTGCCAGCAGTTACCGGGGACGGAGAGCGGGAGAGCAGTACTTC.

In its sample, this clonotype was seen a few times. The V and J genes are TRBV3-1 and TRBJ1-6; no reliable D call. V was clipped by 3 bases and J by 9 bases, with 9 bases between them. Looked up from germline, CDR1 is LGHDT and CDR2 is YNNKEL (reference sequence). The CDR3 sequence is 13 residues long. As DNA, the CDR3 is TGTGCCAGCAGCCATCAAAATCGTTCACCCCTCCACTTT. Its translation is CASSHQNRSPLHF.

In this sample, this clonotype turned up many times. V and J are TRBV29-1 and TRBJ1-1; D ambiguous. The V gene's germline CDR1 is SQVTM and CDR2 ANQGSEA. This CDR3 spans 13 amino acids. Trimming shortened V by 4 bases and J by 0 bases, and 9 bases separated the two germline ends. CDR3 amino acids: CSVVHSMNTEAFF. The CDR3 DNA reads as TGCAGCGTTGTTCACAGTATGAACACTGAAGCTTTCTTT. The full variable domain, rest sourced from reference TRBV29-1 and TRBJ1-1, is SAVISQKPSRDICQRGTSLTIQCQVDSQVTMMFWYRQQPGQSLTLIATANQGSEATYESGFVIDKFPISRPNLTFSTLTVSNMSPEDSSIYLCSVVHSMNTEAFFGQGTRLTVV.

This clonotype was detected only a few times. CDR3 residues: CASSDPGTGNKGYTF. The CDR3 bases are TGTGCCAGCAGCGATCCCGGGACAGGGAACAAGGGCTACACCTTC. The chain employs TRBV12-3 or TRBV12-4 and TRBJ1-2; 9 nucleotides align to TRBD1. The CDR3 covers 15 residues. J was trimmed by 8 bases and V by 6 bases; bases with no gene match: 13.

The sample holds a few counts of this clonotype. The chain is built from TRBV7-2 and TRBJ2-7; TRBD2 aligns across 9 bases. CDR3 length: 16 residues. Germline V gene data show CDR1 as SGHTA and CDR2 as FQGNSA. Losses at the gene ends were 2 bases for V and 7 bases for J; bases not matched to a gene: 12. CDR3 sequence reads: CASSLSAGTSISEQYF. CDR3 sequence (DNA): TGTGCCAGCAGCTTATCCGCCGGGACTAGCATTTCGGAGCAGTACTTC. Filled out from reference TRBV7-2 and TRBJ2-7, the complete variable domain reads GAGVSQSPSNKVTEKGKDVELRCDPISGHTALYWYRQSLGQGLEFLIYFQGNSAPDKSGLPSDRFSAERTGGSVSTLTIQRTQQEDSAVYLCASSLSAGTSISEQYFGPGTRLTVT.